The clone carrying this T cell receptor beta chain occurred many times. The authors amplified TCR beta CDR3 regions from RNA transcripts. In the first round, RT-PCR was carried out with HTBI primers, and a multiplex PCR formed the second round. TCRdb re-called the multiplex PCR reads through MiXCR, storing one row per CDR3 protein. Among about half a million distinct CDR3 sequences listed, under 15% were seen once. This specimen belongs to a study of Graves' ophthalmopathy and Graves' hyperthyroidism. V was trimmed by 3 bases and J by 0 bases, leaving 20 bases between them. This CDR3 has 18 amino acids. Germline lookup yields CDR1 MDHEN and CDR2 SYDVKM.

The sequence came from a woman aged 30 to 39 with Graves' ophthalmopathy. Sequenced material: blood. The chain joins TRBV28 to TRBJ2-5; weak D call: TRBD2 (5 bases). CDR3 protein: CASSFPETADLYQETQYF. The CDR3 nucleotides are TGTGCCAGCAGTTTTCCCGAAACAGCGGACCTGTACCAAGAGACCCAGTACTTC. Looking up the rest from reference TRBV28 and TRBJ2-5 gives the full variable domain: DVKVTQSSRYLVKRTGEKVFLECVQDMDHENMFWYRQDPGLGLRLIYFSYDVKMKEKGDIPEGYSVSREKKERFSLILESASTNQTSMYLCASSFPETADLYQETQYFGPGTRLLVL.